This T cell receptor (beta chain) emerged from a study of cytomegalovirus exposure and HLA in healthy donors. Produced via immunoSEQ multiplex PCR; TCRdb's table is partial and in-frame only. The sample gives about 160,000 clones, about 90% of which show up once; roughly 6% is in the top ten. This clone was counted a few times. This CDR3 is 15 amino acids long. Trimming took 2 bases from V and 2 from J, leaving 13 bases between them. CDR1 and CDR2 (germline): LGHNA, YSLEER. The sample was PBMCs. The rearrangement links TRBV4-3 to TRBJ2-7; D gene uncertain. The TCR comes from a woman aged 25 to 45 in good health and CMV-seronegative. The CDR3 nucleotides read TGCGCCAGCAGCCAATATCCGTGGGAAACCTACGAGCAGTACTTC. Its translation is CASSQYPWETYEQYF.